A single sample is the source of the 28 T cell receptor beta chains below, sequenced in a study of shared clonotypes between healthy human individuals. TCRdb's copy holds only in-frame clones and misses some; the assay was immunoSEQ multiplex PCR. The table lists roughly 2.5 million clones, 85% to 95% of them singletons. Sequenced input: naive CD4+ T cells sorted from blood. The subset was: CD45RA+ positively selected. Source of these receptors: a man between 18 and 35 years old in good health.

The chain joins TRBV6-5 to TRBJ2-1; possibly TRBD2 for D (6 bases). Germline V gene lookup returns CDR1 MNHEY and CDR2 SVGAGI. This CDR3 contains 14 residues. V lost 5 bases, J lost 6 bases, and 14 bases lay in between. CDR3 bases: TGTGCCAGCAGTCAGCTCGGGGGTCTCAATGAGCAGTTCTTC. Its protein product is CASSQLGGLNEQFF.

The chain links TRBV2 to TRBJ2-5; D may correspond to TRBD1 or TRBD2 (6 bases each). Germline CDR1 and CDR2: SNHLY and FYNNEI. CDR3 length equals 16 residues. Trimming removed 7 bases at V and 1 base at J, with 19 bases between. The CDR3 spells CASNRWGALLQETQYF. CDR3 nucleotide sequence: TGTGCCAGCAATAGGTGGGGGGCACTCCTCCAAGAGACCCAGTACTTC.

This sequence joins TRBV5-4 and TRBJ1-5, with TRBD1 as a possible D gene (6 bases). Germline loops: CDR1 SGHNT, CDR2 YYREEE (reference sequence). V was pared by 4 bases and J by 0 bases, with 17 bases between. The CDR3 contains 17 residues. CDR3 loop: CASSEGGGQISNQPQHF. In DNA, the CDR3 is TGTGCCAGCAGCGAAGGAGGGGGACAAATTAGCAATCAGCCCCAGCATTTT.

CDR3 amino acids: CASSEVPGQGGSYGYTF. As DNA, the CDR3 is TGTGCCAGCAGTGAAGTCCCTGGACAGGGGGGGAGTTATGGCTACACCTTC. The chain couples TRBV6-1 to TRBJ1-2; 10 bases fit TRBD1. The CDR3 contains 17 residues. The J segment lost 5 bases and the V segment lost 1 base, leaving 10 bases of the junction unmatched. The V gene's germline CDR1 is MNHNS and CDR2 SASEGT.

This sequence joins TRBV11-1 and TRBJ2-7, with D possibly TRBD2 on 6 matching bases. With 5 bases removed from V and 3 bases from J, the gap between germline ends came to 14 bases. The CDR3 sequence is 14 residues long. From germline, CDR1 is SGHAT and CDR2 FQDESV (reference sequence). The CDR3 spells CASSPPGLLYEQYF. The CDR3 DNA reads as TGTGCCAGCAGCCCCCCTGGACTACTCTACGAGCAGTACTTC. Supplemented by reference TRBV11-1 and TRBJ2-7, the full variable domain reads EAEVAQSPRYKITEKSQAVAFWCDPISGHATLYWYRQILGQGPELLVQFQDESVVDDSQLPKDRFSAERLKGVDSTLKIQPAELGDSAMYLCASSPPGLLYEQYFGPGTRLTVT.

V is TRBV18 and J is TRBJ1-6, with D perhaps TRBD1 (5 bases). V was cut by 4 bases and J by 9 bases, with 19 bases left in between. This CDR3 comprises 16 residues. Germline V gene sequence: CDR1 KGHSH, CDR2 LQKENI. CDR3 sequence (DNA): TGTGCCAGCTCACAGGGGAGGTCTACGGGGGGTTCACCCCTCCACTTT. This encodes CASSQGRSTGGSPLHF.

V is TRBV7-2 and J is TRBJ1-5; D possibly corresponds to TRBD1 (5 bases). CDR3 size: 15 residues. The V end was cut by 1 base, the J end by 3 bases, with 10 bases between. Germline V gene sequence: CDR1 SGHTA, CDR2 FQGNSA. CDR3 sequence (DNA): TGTGCCAGCAGCTTAGAAGGGGCGATCAATCAGCCCCAGCATTTT. Translating it yields CASSLEGAINQPQHF.

This chain links TRBV2 with TRBJ1-2; D is unclear. Germline assignment: CDR1 SNHLY and CDR2 FYNNEI. Trimming removed 4 bases at V and 1 base at J, with 13 bases between. CDR3 length: 15 residues. The CDR3 DNA reads TGTGCCAGCAGTGCCTACACGGGCCATAACTATGGCTACACCTTC. Encoded protein: CASSAYTGHNYGYTF.

The chain uses TRBV25-1 and TRBJ2-1; D is tentatively TRBD1 or TRBD2 (5 bases each). The CDR3 runs to 14 residues. Germline V gene data show CDR1 as MGHDK and CDR2 as SYGVNS. V lost 0 bases to trimming and J lost 7 bases, with 10 bases between them. The CDR3 nucleotides read TGTGCCAGCAGTGAATACGGGGCCGGGAATGAGCAGTTCTTC. Residues: CASSEYGAGNEQFF.

With respect to this clone: This sample also contains other DNA sequences that code for the same CDR3. This chain connects TRBV6-5 to TRBJ2-7; D uncertain. V was shortened by 0 bases and J by 4 bases, with 13 bases between the two germline ends. The CDR3 is 15 residues long. CDR1 and CDR2 from the germline V gene are MNHEY and SVGAGI. CDR3 in amino acids: CASSYSPDGRYEQYF. The CDR3 DNA follows: TGTGCCAGCAGTTACTCCCCTGACGGCCGTTACGAGCAGTACTTC.

The V gene is TRBV11-3, the J gene TRBJ1-2; TRBD1 might be the D (5 bases). Germline V gene lookup returns CDR1 SGHNT and CDR2 YENEEA. Trimming left V 0 bases short and J 14 bases short, with 16 bases between. The CDR3 spans 13 residues. CDR3 in amino acids: CASSLDPGTGPTF. In DNA form, the CDR3 reads TGTGCCAGCAGCTTAGATCCGGGCACAGGTCCAACCTTC.

The rearrangement uses TRBV5-1 and TRBJ1-1, with no clear D. CDR3 length equals 14 residues. The V gene's germline CDR1 is SGHRS and CDR2 YFSETQ. The ends were cut back, 0 bases at V and 1 base at J, with 7 bases in the middle. Written as DNA, the CDR3 is TGCGCCAGCAGCTTGGGCGAGAGGAACACTGAAGCTTTCTTT. It encodes CASSLGERNTEAFF.

The rearrangement joins TRBV7-9 to TRBJ2-7; a possible D gene is TRBD1 (6 bases). Between the trimmed V and J ends, which lost 1 base and 7 bases, there was a span of 14 bases. This CDR3 comprises 14 residues. The germline V gene has CDR1 SEHNR and CDR2 FQNEAQ (reference sequence). CDR3 sequence (DNA): TGTGCCAGCAGCTTAGGTGCAGGGGATGGTGAGCAGTACTTC. Its protein product is CASSLGAGDGEQYF.

Here the CDR3 DNA reads TGTGCCAGCAGCTTGTGGGGTTTATGGGAGACCCAGTACTTC. Its translation: CASSLWGLWETQYF. The chain carries TRBV5-4 and TRBJ2-5, with D hard to call. The V gene lost 1 base and the J gene lost 5 bases, with 12 bases spanning the gap. The CDR3 spans 14 residues. Germline CDR1 and CDR2: SGHNT and YYREEE (reference sequence). Variable domain in full (rest from reference TRBV5-4 and TRBJ2-5): ETGVTQSPTHLIKTRGQQVTLRCSSQSGHNTVSWYQQALGQGPQFIFQYYREEENGRGNFPPRFSGLQFPNYSSELNVNALELDDSALYLCASSLWGLWETQYFGPGTRLLVL.

The V call is TRBV5-4, the J call TRBJ2-3; 10 nucleotides line up with TRBD1. Trimming removed 4 bases from V and 0 bases from J; junction bases left unmatched: 5. The CDR3 is 16 residues long. CDR1 and CDR2 (germline): SGHNT, YYREEE (reference sequence). CDR3 in amino acids: CASSPGTGVSTDTQYF. CDR3 coding DNA: TGTGCCAGCAGCCCCGGGACAGGGGTGAGCACAGATACGCAGTATTTT.

The chain recombines TRBV11-2 with TRBJ2-5, with 7 nucleotides matching TRBD2. V was pared by 1 base and J by 2 bases, with 7 bases of the junction left unmatched. This CDR3 spans 16 amino acids. Per germline, CDR1 SGHAT and CDR2 FQNNGV. CDR3 bases: TGTGCCAGCAGCTTAGGTCATAGCGGGCGGCAAGAGACCCAGTACTTC. Translating gives CASSLGHSGRQETQYF.

The chain joins TRBV5-1 to TRBJ1-1; D may be TRBD1 (5 bases). The CDR3 covers 12 residues. V was clipped by 5 bases and J by 6 bases, with 11 bases between them. Germline assignment: CDR1 SGHRS and CDR2 YFSETQ. CDR3 amino acids: CASRIGTSEAFF. CDR3 DNA: TGCGCCAGCAGAATAGGGACCTCTGAAGCTTTCTTT. Drawing the rest from reference TRBV5-1 and TRBJ1-1, the complete variable domain is KAGVTQTPRYLIKTRGQQVTLSCSPISGHRSVSWYQQTPGQGLQFLFEYFSETQRNKGNFPGRFSGRQFSNSRSEMNVSTLELGDSALYLCASRIGTSEAFFGQGTRLTVV.

This rearrangement joins TRBV6-5 to TRBJ2-4, with a possible D match to TRBD2 (5 bases). Per the germline V gene, CDR1 is MNHEY and CDR2 is SVGAGI. V was cut by 3 bases and J by 0 bases, with 12 bases left in between. The CDR3 contains 16 residues. CDR3 in DNA: TGTGCCAGCAGTTATGACTATAATCTAGCCAAAAACATTCAGTACTTC. It codes for CASSYDYNLAKNIQYF.

This chain joins TRBV5-1 and TRBJ2-2, with no clear D. Germline CDR1 and CDR2: SGHRS and YFSETQ. V shed 8 bases and J shed 1 base, with 12 bases lying between them. This CDR3 is 14 amino acids long. CDR3 DNA: TGCGCCAGTAACACGGAGAGGAACACCGGGGAGCTGTTTTTT. Protein: CASNTERNTGELFF. The full variable domain, with the rest looked up from reference TRBV5-1 and TRBJ2-2, is KAGVTQTPRYLIKTRGQQVTLSCSPISGHRSVSWYQQTPGQGLQFLFEYFSETQRNKGNFPGRFSGRQFSNSRSEMNVSTLELGDSALYLCASNTERNTGELFFGEGSRLTVL.

The CDR3 loop is CASSDSQGGNEQFF. Written as DNA, the CDR3 is TGTGCCAGCAGTGACTCCCAGGGGGGTAATGAGCAGTTCTTC. J is TRBJ2-1 and V is TRBV6-1; tentatively, D is TRBD1 (7 bases). V was trimmed by 3 bases and J by 7 bases, leaving 13 bases between them. In germline, CDR1 is MNHNS, CDR2 SASEGT. The CDR3 has 14 residues.

The chain carries TRBV28 and TRBJ2-5; no clear D gene. Germline V lookup: CDR1 MDHEN, CDR2 SYDVKM. V was pared by 7 bases and J by 7 bases, with 13 bases between. This CDR3 has 12 residues. In DNA form, the CDR3 reads TGTGCCAGCACCGGAGCTCGAGGGACCCAGTACTTC. This encodes CASTGARGTQYF.

About this clone: This CDR3 is also generated by other DNA sequences in the sample. The chain couples TRBV5-1 to TRBJ2-7, with 10 bases fitting TRBD2. CDR1 SGHRS and CDR2 YFSETQ come from the germline V gene. The CDR3 extends over 14 amino acids. The ends lost 4 bases at V and 2 bases at J; junction bases unmatched: 3. For the CDR3, the DNA is TGCGCCAGCAGCAGTACTAGCGGGGCCTACGAGCAGTACTTC. As protein: CASSSTSGAYEQYF.

This sequence joins TRBV30 and TRBJ1-4; D gene uncertain. Trimming took 6 bases from V and 0 from J, leaving 5 bases between them. The CDR3 length is 12 residues. CDR1 and CDR2 from the germline V gene are GTSNPN and SVGIG (reference sequence). The CDR3 DNA reads as TGTGCCTGCCCCGCAACTAATGAAAAACTGTTTTTT. Its translation: CACPATNEKLFF.

V usage is TRBV5-4 and J usage is TRBJ2-5, with 14 bases that match TRBD2. The CDR3 has 16 residues. Germline trimming cut 4 bases from V and 5 bases from J; bases unmatched to any gene: 7. CDR1 is SGHNT and CDR2 is YYREEE in the germline V gene (reference sequence). The CDR3 nucleotides are TGTGCCAGCAGCCAGATGGGACTAGCGGGAGTTGAGACCCAGTACTTC. This sequence encodes CASSQMGLAGVETQYF.

Regarding this clone: Additional DNA sequences in this sample encode the identical CDR3. The V call is TRBV18, the J call TRBJ2-7, with D possibly matching TRBD1 (5 bases). CDR1 KGHSH and CDR2 LQKENI come from the germline V gene. V was clipped by 6 bases and J by 0 bases, with 9 bases between them. The CDR3 covers 13 residues. CDR3 amino acids: CASSRQSSYEQYF. CDR3 nucleotides: TGTGCCAGCTCCCGACAGAGCTCCTACGAGCAGTACTTC.

The rearrangement joins TRBV10-3 to TRBJ2-1, with 8 bases that match TRBD2. The trim removed 0 bases at V and 7 bases at J, leaving 8 bases unmatched. CDR3 length: 16 residues. CDR1 is ENHRY, CDR2 SYGVKD, per germline. CDR3 loop: CAISESHSGKGNEQFF. DNA for the CDR3: TGTGCCATCAGTGAGTCCCATAGCGGGAAAGGAAATGAGCAGTTCTTC.

With respect to this clone: Other DNA sequences of this sample code for an identical CDR3. The chain couples TRBV7-2 to TRBJ2-3, with D perhaps matching TRBD2 (6 bases). This CDR3 region has 14 residues. From germline, CDR1 is SGHTA and CDR2 FQGNSA. The V end was cut by 1 base, the J end by 3 bases, with 8 bases between. CDR3 nucleotide sequence: TGTGCCAGCAGCTTAGGGGGACTTACAGATACGCAGTATTTT. Residues: CASSLGGLTDTQYF. Filled out from reference TRBV7-2 and TRBJ2-3, the complete variable domain reads GAGVSQSPSNKVTEKGKDVELRCDPISGHTALYWYRQSLGQGLEFLIYFQGNSAPDKSGLPSDRFSAERTGGSVSTLTIQRTQQEDSAVYLCASSLGGLTDTQYFGPGTRLTVL.

V usage is TRBV30 and J usage is TRBJ1-3; D is unresolved. Germline-derived CDR1 and CDR2 are GTSNPN and SVGIG (reference sequence). CDR3 length: 14 residues. Trimming removed 1 base at V and 0 bases at J, with 7 bases between. CDR3 amino acids: CAWSATISGNTIYF. Written as DNA, the CDR3 is TGTGCCTGGAGTGCCACGATCTCTGGAAACACCATATATTTT.